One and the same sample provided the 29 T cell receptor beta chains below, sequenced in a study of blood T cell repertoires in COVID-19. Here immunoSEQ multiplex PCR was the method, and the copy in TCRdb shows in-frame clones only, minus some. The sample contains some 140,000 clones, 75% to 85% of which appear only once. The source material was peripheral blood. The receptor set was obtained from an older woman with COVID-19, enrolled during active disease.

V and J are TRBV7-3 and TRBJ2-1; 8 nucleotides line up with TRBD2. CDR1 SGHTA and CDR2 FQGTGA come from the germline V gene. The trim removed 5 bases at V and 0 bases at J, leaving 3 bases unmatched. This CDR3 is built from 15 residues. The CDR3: CASSLRGASYNEQFF. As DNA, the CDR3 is TGTGCCAGCAGCCTGCGGGGGGCCTCCTACAATGAGCAGTTCTTC.

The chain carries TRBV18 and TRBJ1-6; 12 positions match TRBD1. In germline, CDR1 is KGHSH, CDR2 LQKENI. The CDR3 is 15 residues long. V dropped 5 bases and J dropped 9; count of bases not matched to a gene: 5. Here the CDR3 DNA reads TGTGCCAGCTCATCCCGGGACAGGGGGCTTTCACCCCTCCACTTT. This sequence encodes CASSSRDRGLSPLHF. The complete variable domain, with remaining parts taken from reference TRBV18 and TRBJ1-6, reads NAGVMQNPRHLVRRRGQEARLRCSPMKGHSHVYWYRQLPEEGLKFMVYLQKENIIDESGMPKERFSAEFPKEGPSILRIQQVVRGDSAAYFCASSSRDRGLSPLHFGNGTRLTVT.

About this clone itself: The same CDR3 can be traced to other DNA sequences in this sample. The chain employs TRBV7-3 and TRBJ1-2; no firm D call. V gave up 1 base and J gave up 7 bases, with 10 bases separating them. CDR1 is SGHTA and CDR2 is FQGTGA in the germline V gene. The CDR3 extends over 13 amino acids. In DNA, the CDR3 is TGTGCCAGCAGCTTAAACCGCGAGGGTGGCTACACCTTC. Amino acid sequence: CASSLNREGGYTF.

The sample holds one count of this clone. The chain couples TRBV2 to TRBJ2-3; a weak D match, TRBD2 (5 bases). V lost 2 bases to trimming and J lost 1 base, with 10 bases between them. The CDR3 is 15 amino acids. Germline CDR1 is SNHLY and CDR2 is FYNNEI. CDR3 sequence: CASSERGDGTDTQYF. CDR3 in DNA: TGTGCCAGCAGTGAACGGGGAGACGGCACAGATACGCAGTATTTT.

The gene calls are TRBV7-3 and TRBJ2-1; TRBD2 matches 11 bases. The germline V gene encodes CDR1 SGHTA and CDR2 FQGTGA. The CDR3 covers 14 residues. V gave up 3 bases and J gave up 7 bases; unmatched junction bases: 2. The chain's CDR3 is CASSLTSGTNEQFF. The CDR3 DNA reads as TGTGCCAGCAGCTTGACTAGCGGGACTAATGAGCAGTTCTTC.

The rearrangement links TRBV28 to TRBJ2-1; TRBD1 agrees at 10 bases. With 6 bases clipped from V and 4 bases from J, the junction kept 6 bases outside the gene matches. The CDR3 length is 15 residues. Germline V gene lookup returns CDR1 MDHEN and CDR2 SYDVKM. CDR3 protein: CASRMGTGVYNEQFF. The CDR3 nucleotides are TGTGCCAGCAGGATGGGGACAGGGGTTTACAATGAGCAGTTCTTC.

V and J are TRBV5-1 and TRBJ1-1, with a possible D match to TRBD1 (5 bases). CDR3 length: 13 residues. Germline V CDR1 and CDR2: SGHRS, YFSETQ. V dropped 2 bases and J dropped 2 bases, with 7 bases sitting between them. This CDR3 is CASSLGANTEAFF. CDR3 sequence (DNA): TGCGCCAGCAGCTTAGGGGCTAACACTGAAGCTTTCTTT.

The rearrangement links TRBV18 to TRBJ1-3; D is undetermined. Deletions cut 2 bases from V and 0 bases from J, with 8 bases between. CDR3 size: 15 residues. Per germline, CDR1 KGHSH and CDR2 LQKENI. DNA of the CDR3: TGTGCCAGCTCACCAATCGCGCTCTCTGGAAACACCATATATTTT. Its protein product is CASSPIALSGNTIYF.

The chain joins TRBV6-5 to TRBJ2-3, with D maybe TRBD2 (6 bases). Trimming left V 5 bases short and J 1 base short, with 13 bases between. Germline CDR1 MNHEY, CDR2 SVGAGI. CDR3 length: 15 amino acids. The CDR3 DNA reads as TGTGCCAGCAGTCTTGAGGCGGGGCGCACAGATACGCAGTATTTT. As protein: CASSLEAGRTDTQYF.

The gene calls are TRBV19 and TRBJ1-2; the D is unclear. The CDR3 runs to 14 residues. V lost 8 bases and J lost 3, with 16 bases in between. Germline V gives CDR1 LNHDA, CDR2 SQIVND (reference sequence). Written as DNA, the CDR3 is TGTGCCAGTCGCGTAGCGCGGGTTGACTATGGCTACACCTTC. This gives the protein CASRVARVDYGYTF.

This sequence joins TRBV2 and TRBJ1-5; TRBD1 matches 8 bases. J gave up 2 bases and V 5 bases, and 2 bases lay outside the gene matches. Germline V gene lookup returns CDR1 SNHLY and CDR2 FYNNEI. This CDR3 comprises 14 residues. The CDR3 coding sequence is TGTGCCAGCAGTTCGGACAGGGGCAATCAGCCCCAGCATTTT. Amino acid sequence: CASSSDRGNQPQHF.

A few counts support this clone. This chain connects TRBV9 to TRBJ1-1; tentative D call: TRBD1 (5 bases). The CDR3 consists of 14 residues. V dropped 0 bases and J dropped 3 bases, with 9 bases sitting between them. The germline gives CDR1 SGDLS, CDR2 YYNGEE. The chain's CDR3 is CASSVGGDDTEAFF. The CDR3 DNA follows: TGTGCCAGCAGCGTAGGGGGGGACGACACTGAAGCTTTCTTT.

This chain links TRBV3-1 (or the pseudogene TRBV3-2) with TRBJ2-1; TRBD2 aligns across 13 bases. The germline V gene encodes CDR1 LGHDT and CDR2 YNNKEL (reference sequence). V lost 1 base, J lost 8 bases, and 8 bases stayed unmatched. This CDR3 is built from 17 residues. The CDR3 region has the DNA TGTGCCAGCAGCCAAGTTACTAGCGGGAGGGCCTTGGATGAGCAGTTCTTC. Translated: CASSQVTSGRALDEQFF.

This CDR3 reads CASSEARGLANNEQFF. The CDR3, as DNA: TGTGCCAGCAGTGAAGCACGGGGACTAGCTAACAATGAGCAGTTCTTC. The chain has TRBV6-1 and TRBJ2-1; TRBD2 agrees at 9 bases. Germline lookup yields CDR1 MNHNS and CDR2 SASEGT. The CDR3 extends over 16 amino acids. V lost 0 bases, J lost 5 bases, and 5 bases stayed unmatched.

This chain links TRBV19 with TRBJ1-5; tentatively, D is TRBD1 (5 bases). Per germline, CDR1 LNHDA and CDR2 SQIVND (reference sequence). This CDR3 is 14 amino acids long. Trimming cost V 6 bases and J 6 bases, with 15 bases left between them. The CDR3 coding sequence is TGTGCCAGTAGGACGGCAGGGAGGACTCAGCCCCAGCATTTT. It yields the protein CASRTAGRTQPQHF.

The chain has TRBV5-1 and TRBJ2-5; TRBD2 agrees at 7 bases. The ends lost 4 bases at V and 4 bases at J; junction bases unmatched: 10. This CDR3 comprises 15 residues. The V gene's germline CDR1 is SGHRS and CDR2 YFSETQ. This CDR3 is CASSPGLAEGETQYF. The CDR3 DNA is TGCGCCAGCAGCCCGGGGCTAGCGGAAGGAGAGACCCAGTACTTC.

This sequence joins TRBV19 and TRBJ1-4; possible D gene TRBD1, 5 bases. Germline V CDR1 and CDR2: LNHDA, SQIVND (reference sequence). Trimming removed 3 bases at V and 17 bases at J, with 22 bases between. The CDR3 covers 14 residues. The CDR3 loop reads CASSIGYPRRDGFF. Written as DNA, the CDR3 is TGTGCCAGTAGTATCGGTTACCCCCGGCGGGACGGTTTTTTT.

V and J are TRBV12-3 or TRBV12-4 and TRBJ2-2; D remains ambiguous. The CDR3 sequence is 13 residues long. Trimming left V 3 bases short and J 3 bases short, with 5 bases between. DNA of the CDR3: TGTGCCAGCAGTTTTAGCTACACCGGGGAGCTGTTTTTT. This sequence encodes CASSFSYTGELFF.

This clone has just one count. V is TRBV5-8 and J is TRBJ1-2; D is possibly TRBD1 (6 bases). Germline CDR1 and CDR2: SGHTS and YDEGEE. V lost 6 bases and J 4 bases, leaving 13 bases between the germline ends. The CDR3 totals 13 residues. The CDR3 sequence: CASNLRGPYGYTF. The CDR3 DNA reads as TGTGCCAGCAACCTCAGGGGCCCCTATGGCTACACCTTC.

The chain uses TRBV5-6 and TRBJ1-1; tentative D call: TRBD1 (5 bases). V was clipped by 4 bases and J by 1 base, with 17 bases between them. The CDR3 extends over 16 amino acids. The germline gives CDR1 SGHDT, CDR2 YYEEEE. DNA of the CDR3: TGTGCCAGCAGCCACCCTAGGGGTTCGAGGAACACTGAAGCTTTCTTT. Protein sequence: CASSHPRGSRNTEAFF.

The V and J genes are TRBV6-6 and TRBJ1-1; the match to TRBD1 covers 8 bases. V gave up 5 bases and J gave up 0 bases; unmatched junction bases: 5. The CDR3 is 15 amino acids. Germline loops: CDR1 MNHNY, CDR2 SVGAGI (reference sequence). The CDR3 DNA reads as TGTGCCAGCAGTGCCTCGACAGGGGTGAACACTGAAGCTTTCTTT. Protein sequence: CASSASTGVNTEAFF.

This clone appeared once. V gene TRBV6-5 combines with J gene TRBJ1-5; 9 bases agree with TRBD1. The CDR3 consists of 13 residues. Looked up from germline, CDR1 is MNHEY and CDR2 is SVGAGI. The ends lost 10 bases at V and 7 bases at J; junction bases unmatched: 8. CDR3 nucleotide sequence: TGTGCCACTCTGGGACAGGGCCGACAGCCCCAGCATTTT. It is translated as CATLGQGRQPQHF.

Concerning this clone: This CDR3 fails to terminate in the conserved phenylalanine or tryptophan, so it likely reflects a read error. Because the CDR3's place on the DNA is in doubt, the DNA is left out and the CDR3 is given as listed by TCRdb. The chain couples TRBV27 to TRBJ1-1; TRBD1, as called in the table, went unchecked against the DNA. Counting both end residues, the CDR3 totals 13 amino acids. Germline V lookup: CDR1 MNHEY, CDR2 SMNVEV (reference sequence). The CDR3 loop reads CASSGGGRQGEEL.

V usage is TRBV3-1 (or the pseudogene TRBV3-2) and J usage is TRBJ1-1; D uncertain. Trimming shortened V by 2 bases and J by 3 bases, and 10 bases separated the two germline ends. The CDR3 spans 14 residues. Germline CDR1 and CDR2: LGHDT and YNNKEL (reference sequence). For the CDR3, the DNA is TGTGCCAGCAGCCAAAGACGACAACACACTGAAGCTTTCTTT. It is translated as CASSQRRQHTEAFF.

The CDR3 nucleotides read TGTGCCAGCAGCGTAGGGGCGGGTCTTGAGGACACTGAAGCTTTCTTT. Its protein is CASSVGAGLEDTEAFF. The chain has TRBV9 and TRBJ1-1; D is unresolved. Germline V gene data show CDR1 as SGDLS and CDR2 as YYNGEE. The V end was cut by 0 bases, the J end by 3 bases, with 15 bases between. The CDR3 length is 16 residues.

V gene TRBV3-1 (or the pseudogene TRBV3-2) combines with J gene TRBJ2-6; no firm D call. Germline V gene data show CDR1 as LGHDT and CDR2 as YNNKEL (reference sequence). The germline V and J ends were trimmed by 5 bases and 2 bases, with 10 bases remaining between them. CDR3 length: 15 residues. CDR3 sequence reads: CASSVRGPGANVLTF. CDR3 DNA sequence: TGTGCCAGCAGCGTCCGCGGCCCTGGGGCCAACGTCCTGACTTTC.

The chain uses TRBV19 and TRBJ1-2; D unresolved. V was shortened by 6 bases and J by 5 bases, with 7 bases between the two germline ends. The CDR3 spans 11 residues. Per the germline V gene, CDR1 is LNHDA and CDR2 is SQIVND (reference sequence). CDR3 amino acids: CASRRKYGYTF. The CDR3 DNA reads TGTGCCAGTAGGCGGAAGTATGGCTACACCTTC.

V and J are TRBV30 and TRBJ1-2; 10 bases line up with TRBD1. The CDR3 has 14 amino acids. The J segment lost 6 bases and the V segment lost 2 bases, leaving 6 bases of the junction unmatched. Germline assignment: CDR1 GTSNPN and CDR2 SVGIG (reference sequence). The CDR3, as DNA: TGTGCCTGGAGTCACCGGGACAGGGGACATGGCTACACCTTC. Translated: CAWSHRDRGHGYTF.

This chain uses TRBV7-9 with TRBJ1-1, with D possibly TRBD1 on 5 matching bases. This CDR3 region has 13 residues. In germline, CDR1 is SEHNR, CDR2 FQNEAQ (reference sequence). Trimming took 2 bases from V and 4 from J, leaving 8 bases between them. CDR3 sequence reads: CASSLLGPTEAFF. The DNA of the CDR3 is TGTGCCAGCAGCTTACTGGGGCCCACTGAAGCTTTCTTT.